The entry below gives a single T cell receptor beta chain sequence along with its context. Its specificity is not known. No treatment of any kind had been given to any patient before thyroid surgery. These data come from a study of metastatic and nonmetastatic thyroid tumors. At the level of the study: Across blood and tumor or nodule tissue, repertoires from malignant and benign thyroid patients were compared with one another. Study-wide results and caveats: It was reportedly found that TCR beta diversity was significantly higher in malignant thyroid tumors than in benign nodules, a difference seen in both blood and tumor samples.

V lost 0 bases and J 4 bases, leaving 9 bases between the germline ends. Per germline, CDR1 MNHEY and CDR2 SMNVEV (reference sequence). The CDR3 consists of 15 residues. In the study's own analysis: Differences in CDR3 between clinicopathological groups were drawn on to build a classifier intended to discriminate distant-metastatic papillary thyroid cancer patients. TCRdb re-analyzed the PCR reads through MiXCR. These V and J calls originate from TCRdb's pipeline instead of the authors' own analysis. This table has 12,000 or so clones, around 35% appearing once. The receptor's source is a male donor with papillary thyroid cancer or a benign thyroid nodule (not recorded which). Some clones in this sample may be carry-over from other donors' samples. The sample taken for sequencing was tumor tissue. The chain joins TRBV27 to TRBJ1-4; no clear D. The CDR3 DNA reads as TGTGCCAGCAGTTTATCGGACGTTTTTAATGAAAAACTGTTTTTT. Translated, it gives CASSLSDVFNEKLFF. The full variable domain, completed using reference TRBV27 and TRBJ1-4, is EAQVTQNPRYLITVTGKKLTVTCSQNMNHEYMSWYRQDPGLGLRQIYYSMNVEVTDKGDVPEGYKVSRKEKRNFPLILESPSPNQTSLYFCASSLSDVFNEKLFFGSGTQLSVL.